The 4 T cell receptor beta chains below come from one sample, sequenced in a study of vaccination and CD4 T cells after COVID-19. These receptors have no identified antigens. Treatment described: roughly 10-day PBMC culture with coronavirus spike peptide pools or control peptides (ViraFEST assay). The Oncomine TCR Beta short-read assay was what sequenced the DNA obtained from cultured CD4+ T cells. In TCRdb, the PCR reads were re-called with MiXCR into one record per CDR3 protein. The repertoire holds 20,000 to 25,000 distinct CDR3 sequences, 35% to 55% seen once, with around 12% in the top ten. The specimen was CD4+ T cells from blood, cultured in vitro. The origin of the receptors is a human donor who had recovered from COVID-19.

This clonotype was found a few times. V usage is TRBV24-1 and J usage is TRBJ2-2; TRBD1 agrees at 10 bases. CDR1 and CDR2 from the germline V gene are KGHDR and SFDVKD. This CDR3 is 16 amino acids long. After removal of 2 bases from V and 5 bases from J, the junction contained 4 bases not matched to a gene. The CDR3 sequence: CATSDSGQGPTGELFF. The CDR3 nucleotides read TGTGCCACCAGTGATTCGGGACAGGGGCCGACCGGGGAGCTGTTTTTT.

The CDR3 nucleotides are TGTGCCAGCAGCCAAGACTCTGGCTCTGGAAACACCATATATTTT. As protein: CASSQDSGSGNTIYF. This chain connects TRBV4-2 to TRBJ1-3; D is undetermined. The CDR3 runs to 15 residues. Germline CDR1 and CDR2: LGHNA and YNFKEQ. Between the trimmed V and J ends, which lost 0 bases and 0 bases, there was a span of 6 bases.

The V and J genes are TRBV20-1 and TRBJ2-1; D is uncertain. The DNA matches TRBJ2-7 better at its end, which makes the J call doubtful. The CDR3 extends over 13 amino acids. The germline CDR1 and CDR2 sequences are DFQATT and SNEGSKA (reference sequence). For the CDR3, the DNA is TGCAGTGCTAGAAGGACCGCTACCTACGAGCAGTACTTC. This sequence encodes CSARRTATYEQYF.

J is TRBJ2-5 and V is TRBV6-5, with 9 bases matching TRBD1. The CDR3 contains 15 residues. The V and J ends lost 2 bases and 1 base, in that order; junction bases with no gene match: 2. The germline CDR1 and CDR2 sequences are MNHEY and SVGAGI. CDR3 sequence reads: CASSYRDRAQETQYF. In nucleotides, the CDR3 is TGTGCCAGCAGTTACCGGGACAGGGCCCAAGAGACCCAGTACTTC.